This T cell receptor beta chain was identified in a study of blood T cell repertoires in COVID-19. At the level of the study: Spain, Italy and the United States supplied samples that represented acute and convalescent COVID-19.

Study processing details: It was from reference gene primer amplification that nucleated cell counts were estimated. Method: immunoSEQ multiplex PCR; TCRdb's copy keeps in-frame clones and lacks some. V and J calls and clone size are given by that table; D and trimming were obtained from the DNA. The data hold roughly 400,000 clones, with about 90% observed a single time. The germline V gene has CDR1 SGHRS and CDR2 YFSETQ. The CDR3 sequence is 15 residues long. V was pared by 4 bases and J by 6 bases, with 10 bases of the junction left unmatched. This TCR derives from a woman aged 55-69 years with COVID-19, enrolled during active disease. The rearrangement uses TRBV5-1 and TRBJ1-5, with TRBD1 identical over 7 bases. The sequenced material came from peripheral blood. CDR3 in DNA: TGCGCCAGCAGCCTCACAGGGGATGAGGCTCAGCCCCAGCATTTT. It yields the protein CASSLTGDEAQPQHF.